One and the same sample provided the 14 T cell receptor beta chains below, sequenced in a study of spatial heterogeneity in lung cancer. Time point in this sample: blood at routine non-recurrence follow-up after resection. TCRdb re-called the 5' RACE reads through MiXCR, storing one row per CDR3 protein. Seen here are 45,000 to 50,000 distinct CDR3 sequences, approximately 10% observed once, and the top ten hold 32%. The sequences come from PBMCs, collected at follow-up. The source is a male donor with early-stage non-small cell lung cancer.

This clonotype occurred a few times. V gene TRBV2 combines with J gene TRBJ2-7, with D perhaps TRBD2 (5 bases). Germline CDR1 SNHLY, CDR2 FYNNEI. V gave up 7 bases and J gave up 6 bases, with 10 bases separating them. CDR3 length equals 11 residues. The CDR3 sequence is CASTAGSEQYF. The DNA of the CDR3 is TGTGCCAGCACCGCGGGCTCCGAGCAGTACTTC. The variable domain in full, completed from reference TRBV2 and TRBJ2-7, reads EPEVTQTPSHQVTQMGQEVILRCVPISNHLYFYWYRQILGQKVEFLVSFYNNEISEKSEIFDDQFSVERPDGSNFTLKIRSTKLEDSAMYFCASTAGSEQYFGPGTRLTVT.

In its sample, this clonotype was seen many times. The V call is TRBV29-1, the J call TRBJ1-2, with D possibly matching TRBD1 (5 bases). Germline lookup yields CDR1 SQVTM and CDR2 ANQGSEA. Trimming left V 4 bases short and J 6 bases short, with 9 bases between. The CDR3 has 11 amino acids. The CDR3 reads CSVGQGDGYTF. The CDR3 nucleotides read TGCAGCGTTGGTCAGGGCGATGGCTACACCTTC.

Comments on this clonotype: A much larger clone differs by one base, so this may be a read error. The V gene is TRBV20-1, the J gene TRBJ1-2; D is undetermined. The length of the CDR3 is 14 residues. Germline V gene lookup returns CDR1 DFQATT and CDR2 SNEGSKA (reference sequence). CDR3 coding DNA: TGCAGTGCTAGAGATCCGAATACTAACTATGGCTACAACTTC. This encodes CSARDPNTNYGYNF.

The chain uses TRBV12-3 or TRBV12-4 and TRBJ2-7; 9 bases align to TRBD1. CDR3 length: 13 residues. V lost 2 bases to trimming and J lost 9 bases; unmatched junction nucleotides: 5. The CDR3 spells CASSLSGQGVQYF. For the CDR3, the DNA is TGTGCCAGCAGTTTATCGGGACAGGGCGTGCAGTACTTC.

This clonotype appeared a few times. This chain joins TRBV5-6 and TRBJ1-2, with no clear D. CDR1 and CDR2 (germline): SGHDT, YYEEEE. V lost 1 base and J lost 7, with 11 bases in between. This CDR3 comprises 13 residues. The CDR3 here is CASSLRQKIGYTF. In DNA form, the CDR3 reads TGTGCCAGCAGCTTGCGGCAGAAGATTGGCTACACCTTC.

The table lists this clonotype with many counts. V is TRBV9 and J is TRBJ1-2, with 7 bases identical to TRBD1. The junction had 9 bases not matched to a gene; V was cut back by 0 bases and J by 7 bases. The CDR3 loop spans 15 amino acids. CDR1 SGDLS and CDR2 YYNGEE come from the germline V gene. The CDR3 sequence: CASSVEMGTALGYTF. The CDR3 DNA sequence: TGTGCCAGCAGCGTAGAAATGGGGACAGCTCTTGGCTACACCTTC.

In its sample, this clonotype was seen many times. The gene calls are TRBV20-1 and TRBJ2-7, with a possible D match to TRBD1 (5 bases). The CDR3 contains 14 residues. Germline CDR1 DFQATT, CDR2 SNEGSKA (reference sequence). Trimming left V 0 bases short and J 4 bases short, with 13 bases between. The CDR3 DNA reads as TGCAGTGCTAGAGATTTTGTTCGACAGTACGAGCAGTACTTC. It is translated as CSARDFVRQYEQYF.

This clonotype showed up just a few times. V usage is TRBV7-3 and J usage is TRBJ2-1, with TRBD1 identical over 7 bases. The trim removed 3 bases at V and 7 bases at J, leaving 6 bases unmatched. CDR3 length: 14 amino acids. Germline V gives CDR1 SGHTA, CDR2 FQGTGA. This chain's CDR3 is CASSFGRGPNEQFF. The CDR3 DNA is TGTGCCAGCAGCTTTGGAAGGGGGCCGAATGAGCAGTTCTTC.

This clonotype turned up a few times. The chain couples TRBV5-1 to TRBJ2-2, with D possibly TRBD2 on 6 matching bases. V gave up 0 bases and J gave up 4 bases, with 10 bases separating them. This CDR3 is 15 amino acids long. The germline V gene has CDR1 SGHRS and CDR2 YFSETQ. CDR3 sequence (DNA): TGCGCCAGCAGCTTGGGTCTAGCGTCCACCGGGGAGCTGTTTTTT. It encodes CASSLGLASTGELFF. The whole variable domain, remainder taken from reference TRBV5-1 and TRBJ2-2, is KAGVTQTPRYLIKTRGQQVTLSCSPISGHRSVSWYQQTPGQGLQFLFEYFSETQRNKGNFPGRFSGRQFSNSRSEMNVSTLELGDSALYLCASSLGLASTGELFFGEGSRLTVL.

This clonotype was seen repeatedly, ten times or more. The V gene is TRBV18, the J gene TRBJ2-4, with a weak D call TRBD1 (6 bases). Trimming stripped 1 base from V and 6 bases from J, with 13 bases between. From germline, CDR1 is KGHSH and CDR2 LQKENI. The CDR3 covers 15 residues. This CDR3 is CASSPLTTGLNIQYF. CDR3 DNA: TGTGCCAGCTCACCACTTACGACAGGACTAAACATTCAGTACTTC.

This clonotype was detected a few times. The germline gene is not matched at one end of the junction; a read error may be the cause. The J gene is TRBJ2-5, the V gene TRBV29-1; perhaps TRBD1 as D (5 bases). Germline assignment: CDR1 SQVTM and CDR2 ANQGSEA. The CDR3 is made up of 12 amino acids. In DNA, the CDR3 is TGCAGCGTCGAAGGGGCCTATCGGACCCAGTACTTC. Amino acid sequence: CSVEGAYRTQYF. Together with reference TRBV29-1 and TRBJ2-5, the CDR3 gives the full variable domain: SAVISQKPSRDICQRGTSLTIQCQVDSQVTMMFWYRQQPGQSLTLIATANQGSEATYESGFVIDKFPISRPNLTFSTLTVSNMSPEDSSIYLCSVEGAYRTQYFGPGTRLLVL.

This clonotype occurred many times. CDR3 coding DNA: TGCGCCAGCAGCTTGGCCCCAACAGGGGGTAACTATGGCTACACCTTC. This sequence encodes CASSLAPTGGNYGYTF. The V gene is TRBV5-1, the J gene TRBJ1-2; TRBD1 aligns across 8 bases. Germline trimming cut 0 bases from V and 1 base from J; bases unmatched to any gene: 5. CDR1 SGHRS and CDR2 YFSETQ come from the germline V gene. The CDR3 has 16 amino acids.

The gene calls are TRBV7-2 and TRBJ2-3, with D perhaps TRBD1 (5 bases). The CDR3 totals 15 residues. Germline V gene lookup returns CDR1 SGHTA and CDR2 FQGNSA. Between the trimmed V and J ends, which lost 2 bases and 0 bases, there was a span of 9 bases. The DNA of the CDR3 is TGTGCCAGCAGCTTAAGGGGCCAAAGCACAGATACGCAGTATTTT. It codes for CASSLRGQSTDTQYF.

This clonotype was counted ten times or more. This sequence joins TRBV7-2 and TRBJ2-5, with TRBD2 as a possible D gene (6 bases). Trimming took 4 bases from V and 5 from J, leaving 11 bases between them. Germline loops: CDR1 SGHTA, CDR2 FQGNSA. CDR3 length equals 13 residues. CDR3 amino acids: CASSSGRGETQYF. CDR3 DNA: TGTGCCAGCAGCTCGGGCCGGGGGGAGACCCAGTACTTC.